This TCR beta chain was obtained from a study of T-cell memory formation after mild COVID-19. This clonotype was seen a handful of times. No antigen is known for it. Whole-study results and caveats: Pre-infection memory carried some responding clones, suggesting that cross-reactive memory joined. Specificity for SARS-CoV-2 was not confirmed among the second-wave clones peaking on day 37.

This CDR3 has 14 amino acids. The germline V gene encodes CDR1 MNHEY and CDR2 SVGAGI. V was trimmed by 6 bases and J by 8 bases, leaving 19 bases between them. 5'RACE with constant-segment primers yielded barcoded, UMI-tagged TCR alpha and TCR beta cDNA libraries. One entry per CDR3 protein, called by TCRdb with MiXCR from the 5' RACE reads. The sample contains roughly 150,000 distinct CDR3 sequences, roughly 13% of which appear only once. The TCR sequence derives from a man younger than 35 who had mild COVID-19 (a few samples of this study predate the infection). Cell type and time point are not known. The specimen was PBMCs or a T cell subset sorted from them (not recorded which). The chain is built from TRBV6-5 and TRBJ1-2; the D gene is possibly TRBD1 (6 bases). As DNA, the CDR3 is TGTGCCAGCAGCTCGGGGAGGGGGGCGTTCGGCTACACCTTC. Translation: CASSSGRGAFGYTF.